This T cell receptor (beta chain) comes out of a study of CD8 T cells in Susac syndrome. The germline V gene has CDR1 SNHLY and CDR2 FYNNEI. V shed 2 bases and J shed 3 bases, with 5 bases lying between them. The CDR3 consists of 13 residues. Sequencing of TCR beta was carried out in blood CD8+ and CD4+ T cells. The control group consisted of healthy donors matched for age and sex. Reverse transcription of about 0.45 to 1 ug RNA was carried out with random hexamers. The amplification used immunoSEQ multiplex PCR on TCR beta CDR3; it spanned 54 Vbeta and 13 Jbeta. TCRdb re-derived calls from the immunoSEQ multiplex PCR reads in MiXCR, one entry per CDR3 protein. The sample carries about 200,000 distinct CDR3 sequences, roughly 94% recorded once.

The V call is TRBV2, the J call TRBJ2-1; D not certain. This TCR came from a human donor in good health. The sequencing sample was made of CD4+ T cells from PBMCs. CDR3 DNA sequence: TGTGCCAGCAGTGAACTAGTCTACAATGAGCAGTTCTTC. Protein: CASSELVYNEQFF.